The 6 T cell receptor beta chains in this list originate from one sample, sequenced in a study of circulating CD8 cells and anti-PD-1 response in melanoma. Sorting of live CD3+CD8+TCRalphabeta+ cells by PD-1 and/or TIGIT gave four subsets. The QIAseq Immune Repertoire TCR panel built the libraries from roughly 16 ng of total RNA. TCRdb itself ran the reads through MiXCR, one entry per CDR3 protein. The sample consists of 550 to 650 distinct CDR3 sequences, about 6% of them appearing once. Sequencing used CD8+ T cells from PBMCs, obtained at baseline or after one month of anti-PD-1 therapy (not recorded which). These receptors were obtained from a human donor with melanoma.

By frequency in the sample, this clonotype is large. DNA of the CDR3: TGTGCCAGCAGCTTAGATGGGCACAATGAGCAGTTCTTC. Translation: CASSLDGHNEQFF. The gene calls are TRBV7-6 and TRBJ2-1; D call uncertain. There are 13 residues in the CDR3. In germline, CDR1 is SGHVS, CDR2 FNYEAQ. The germline V and J ends were trimmed by 1 base and 5 bases, with 6 bases remaining between them.

By sample fraction, this clonotype is large. V gene TRBV24-1 combines with J gene TRBJ2-1; the D is unclear. Germline lookup yields CDR1 KGHDR and CDR2 SFDVKD. The V and J ends lost 3 bases and 4 bases respectively, with 12 bases between them. The CDR3 covers 15 residues. CDR3 coding DNA: TGTGCCACCAGTGATAACCCGGACGTGTACAATGAGCAGTTCTTC. As protein: CATSDNPDVYNEQFF.

By frequency in the sample, this clonotype is large. The rearrangement links TRBV27 to TRBJ2-7, with 10 bases that match TRBD2. The J segment lost 3 bases and the V segment lost 6 bases, leaving 8 bases of the junction unmatched. Germline V gives CDR1 MNHEY, CDR2 SMNVEV (reference sequence). The CDR3 runs to 15 residues. CDR3 region: CASSIAGGGDYEQYF. CDR3 bases: TGTGCCAGCAGCATAGCGGGAGGAGGGGACTACGAGCAGTACTTC.

By frequency in the sample, this clonotype is large. V gene TRBV6-1 combines with J gene TRBJ2-7; 7 bases line up with TRBD1. CDR3 length: 13 amino acids. V was pared by 8 bases and J by 3 bases, with 7 bases of the junction left unmatched. The germline gives CDR1 MNHNS, CDR2 SASEGT. This CDR3 is CASWDSLDYEQYF. The CDR3 DNA sequence: TGTGCCAGCTGGGACAGTCTCGACTACGAGCAGTACTTC.

This clonotype ranks as medium-sized. The rearrangement joins TRBV19 to TRBJ2-1; 7 bases match TRBD2. V shed 3 bases and J 6 bases; nucleotides not matched to a gene: 14. This CDR3 has 17 amino acids. The germline gives CDR1 LNHDA, CDR2 SQIVND (reference sequence). The CDR3 DNA reads TGTGCCAGTAGTATGGGACCCCCGGGACTATCTCTCAATGAGCAGTTCTTC. This encodes CASSMGPPGLSLNEQFF. Together with reference TRBV19 and TRBJ2-1, the CDR3 gives the full variable domain: DGGITQSPKYLFRKEGQNVTLSCEQNLNHDAMYWYRQDPGQGLRLIYYSQIVNDFQKGDIAEGYSVSREKKESFPLTVTSAQKNPTAFYLCASSMGPPGLSLNEQFFGPGTRLTVL.

This clonotype is labeled as medium-sized. The chain links TRBV29-1 to TRBJ2-5, with 10 bases that match TRBD2. The germline gives CDR1 SQVTM, CDR2 ANQGSEA. J lost 7 bases, V lost 2 bases, and 10 bases had no gene match. This CDR3 spans 15 amino acids. CDR3 nucleotides: TGCAGCGTTGAATTCCCTAGCGGGGGCCTCCGGACCCAGTACTTC. Protein sequence: CSVEFPSGGLRTQYF.